The rows below give T cell receptor beta chains drawn from one sample of a study of CD8 T cells in Susac syndrome. One entry per CDR3 protein, called by TCRdb with MiXCR from the immunoSEQ multiplex PCR reads. The sample has 200,000 to 300,000 distinct CDR3 sequences; around 93% are singletons. The sequencing input was CD4+ T cells from PBMCs. The receptor set was obtained from a human donor with multiple sclerosis. Both conserved end residues are part of each CDR3. D genes are given only for firm matches. Expanded clones are given a class, and other clones once, few, many or no size at all.

D | J | size | V | length | CDR3 | DNA
TRBD1 | TRBJ2-1 | once | TRBV6-1 | 14 | CASSRDRDNNEQFF | TGTGCCAGCAGCCGGGACAGGGACAACAATGAGCAGTTCTTC
. | TRBJ2-3 | . | TRBV12-3/TRBV12-4 | 14 | CASRRGLHTDTQYF | TGTGCCAGCAGGCGCGGCCTTCACACAGATACGCAGTATTTT
TRBD2 | TRBJ2-3 | . | TRBV6-1 | 16 | CASSALSLAGVDTQYF | TGTGCCAGCAGTGCCCTGTCGCTAGCGGGGGTAGATACGCAGTATTTT
TRBD1 | TRBJ1-4 | . | TRBV4-1 | 20 | CASSQERQGAIRVRVEKLFF | TGCGCCAGCAGCCAAGAACGCCAGGGGGCAATTCGTGTTCGGGTTGAAAAACTGTTTTTT
. | TRBJ1-6 | . | TRBV4-1 | 16 | CASSQDGDTNNSPLHF | TGCGCCAGCAGCCAAGACGGAGACACGAATAATTCACCCCTCCACTTT
. | TRBJ2-7 | . | TRBV27 | 13 | CASSFRPAYEQYF | TGTGCCAGCAGTTTCCGACCCGCCTACGAGCAGTACTTC
. | TRBJ1-6 | . | TRBV3-1 | 16 | CASSHAQTGRNSPLHF | TGTGCCAGCAGCCATGCACAAACAGGGAGAAATTCACCCCTCCACTTT
. | TRBJ2-2 | once | TRBV12-3/TRBV12-4 | 13 | CASSFRLPGELFF | TGTGCCAGCAGTTTCAGACTTCCCGGGGAGCTGTTTTTT
. | TRBJ1-2 | . | TRBV28 | 12 | CASGPGSYGYTF | TGTGCCAGCGGACCAGGGAGCTATGGCTACACCTTC
. | TRBJ2-6 | . | TRBV4-1 | 15 | CASGPSGAGANVLTF | TGCGCCAGCGGTCCGAGCGGTGCTGGGGCCAACGTCCTGACTTTC